This T cell receptor beta chain comes out of a study of T cell changes during pregnancy in multiple sclerosis. The CDR3 contains 15 residues. Germline V gene sequence: CDR1 LGHNA, CDR2 YNFKEQ. V lost 0 bases to trimming and J lost 4 bases, with 10 bases between them. Assay: immunoSEQ multiplex PCR; the TCRdb copy retains only in-frame clones and omits some. The profile shows about 59,000 clones, about 93% of them singletons. Sequencing was performed on CD4+ T cells from peripheral blood mononuclear cells, taken before pregnancy. The V gene is TRBV4-2, the J gene TRBJ1-5, with D unresolved. This receptor was taken from a female donor with multiple sclerosis, enrolled in a pregnancy study. The CDR3 bases are TGTGCCAGCAGCCAAGATTCAGGAAGGAATCAGCCCCAGCATTTT. Translated, it gives CASSQDSGRNQPQHF.